The next 2 T cell receptor beta chains were all read from a single sample in a study of post-analysis software for immune sequencing data. Study-wide findings and caveats: About 5 TRBV segments (TRBV5-6, TRBV5-1 and TRBV20-1 among them) occurred more frequently in patients than in controls.

Their antigen targets remain unknown. cDNA libraries of TCR beta carried unique molecular identifiers. A single record per CDR3 protein comes from TCRdb applying MiXCR to the PCR reads. This table has approximately 460,000 distinct CDR3 sequences, under 55% appearing once. The sequenced sample consisted of blood. Receptors originate from a girl aged 10 to 17 with multiple sclerosis.

The chain uses TRBV15 and TRBJ2-5; TRBD2 agrees at 7 bases. The CDR3 covers 16 residues. The V gene end was trimmed by 3 bases and the J gene end by 11 bases; junction bases not matched to a gene: 18. Germline V gene data show CDR1 as LNHNV and CDR2 as YYDKDF (reference sequence). The CDR3 region is CATSSLRAGFLDEQYF. The CDR3 bases are TGTGCCACCAGCAGTCTTCGAGCGGGATTTTTGGATGAGCAGTACTTC.

The J gene is TRBJ2-1, the V gene TRBV24-1; D is undetermined. CDR3 length equals 13 residues. The germline V and J ends were trimmed by 4 bases and 6 bases, with 9 bases remaining between them. Germline CDR1 KGHDR, CDR2 SFDVKD. The CDR3 reads CATSERRSNEQFF. The CDR3 DNA is TGTGCCACCAGTGAACGGCGTTCCAATGAGCAGTTCTTC.